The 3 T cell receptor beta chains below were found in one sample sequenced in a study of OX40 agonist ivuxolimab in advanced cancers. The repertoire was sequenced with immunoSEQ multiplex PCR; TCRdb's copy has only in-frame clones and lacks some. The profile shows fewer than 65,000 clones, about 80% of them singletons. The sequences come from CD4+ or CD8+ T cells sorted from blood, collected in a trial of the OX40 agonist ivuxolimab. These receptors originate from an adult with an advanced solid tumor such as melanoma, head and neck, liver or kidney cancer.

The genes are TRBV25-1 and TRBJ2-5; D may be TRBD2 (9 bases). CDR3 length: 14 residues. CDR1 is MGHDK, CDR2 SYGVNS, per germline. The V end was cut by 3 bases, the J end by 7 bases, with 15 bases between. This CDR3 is CASSEASGTGTQYF. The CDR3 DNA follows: TGTGCCAGCAGTGAGGCTAGCGGGACAGGGACCCAGTACTTC.

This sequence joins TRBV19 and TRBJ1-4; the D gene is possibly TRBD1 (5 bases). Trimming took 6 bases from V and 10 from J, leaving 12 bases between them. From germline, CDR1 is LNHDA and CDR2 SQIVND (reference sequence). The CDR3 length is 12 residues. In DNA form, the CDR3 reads TGTGCCAGTAGGACAGACGTAGGAAAACTGTTTTTT. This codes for CASRTDVGKLFF. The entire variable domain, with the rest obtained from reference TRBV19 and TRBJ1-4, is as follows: DGGITQSPKYLFRKEGQNVTLSCEQNLNHDAMYWYRQDPGQGLRLIYYSQIVNDFQKGDIAEGYSVSREKKESFPLTVTSAQKNPTAFYLCASRTDVGKLFFGSGTQLSVL.

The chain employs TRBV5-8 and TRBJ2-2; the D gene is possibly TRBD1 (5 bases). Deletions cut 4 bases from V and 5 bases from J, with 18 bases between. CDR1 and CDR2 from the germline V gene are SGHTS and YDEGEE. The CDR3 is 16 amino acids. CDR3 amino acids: CASSRRAGLSTGELFF. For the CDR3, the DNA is TGTGCCAGCAGCCGACGGGCAGGGTTGAGTACCGGGGAGCTGTTTTTT. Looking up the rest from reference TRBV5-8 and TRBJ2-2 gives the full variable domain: EAGVTQSPTHLIKTRGQQATLRCSPISGHTSVYWYQQALGLGLQFLLWYDEGEERNRGNFPPRFSGRQFPNYSSELNVNALELEDSALYLCASSRRAGLSTGELFFGEGSRLTVL.